The 29 T cell receptor beta chains below were found in one sample sequenced in a study of beta chain features in type 1 diabetes. Study-level points and caveats: All four CD4+ subsets from Type 1 diabetes patients carried moderately but significantly shorter TCRB CDR3s.

The isolated RNA, all of it, was reverse transcribed, so expressed TCRB transcripts were what got sequenced. Repertoires were generated with immunoSEQ multiplex PCR, while TCRdb's copy carries only in-frame clones and drops some. Altogether about 280,000 clones are present, 14% to 15% being singletons, with the ten largest covering less than 0.02%. These receptors have no identified antigens. Sequencing was performed on naive CD4+ T cells from blood. These receptors were collected from a man between 18 and 29 years old with type 1 diabetes.

This clone turned up a few times. V and J are TRBV7-9 and TRBJ2-5; D might be TRBD2 (6 bases). Germline assignment: CDR1 SEHNR and CDR2 FQNEAQ (reference sequence). V was shortened by 11 bases and J by 5 bases, with 6 bases between the two germline ends. The CDR3 consists of 9 residues. The CDR3 region is CAGGETQYF. CDR3 nucleotide sequence: TGTGCCGGAGGGGAGACCCAGTACTTC.

V and J are TRBV11-2 and TRBJ2-5; no clear D gene. The CDR3 sequence is 13 residues long. CDR1 and CDR2 from the germline V gene are SGHAT and FQNNGV. The V and J ends lost 5 bases and 3 bases respectively, with 10 bases between them. The CDR3 reads CASSPGVKETQYF. Here the CDR3 DNA reads TGTGCCAGCAGCCCCGGAGTAAAAGAGACCCAGTACTTC.

This chain joins TRBV7-9 and TRBJ2-5; 12 nucleotides align to TRBD2. With 4 bases clipped from V and 4 bases from J, the junction kept 4 bases outside the gene matches. Per the germline V gene, CDR1 is SEHNR and CDR2 is FQNEAQ (reference sequence). The CDR3 loop spans 15 amino acids. As DNA, the CDR3 is TGTGCCAGCAGCTCTCAGGGACTAGCGGGAGAGACCCAGTACTTC. Amino acid sequence: CASSSQGLAGETQYF.

V and J are TRBV18 and TRBJ1-3, with 7 positions matching TRBD1. J gave up 4 bases and V 9 bases, and 9 bases lay outside the gene matches. Germline CDR1 reads KGHSH; CDR2 reads LQKENI. The CDR3 covers 14 residues. In nucleotides, the CDR3 is TGTGCCAGTTCGACGGGACAGTGGGGAAACACCATATATTTT. Protein product: CASSTGQWGNTIYF.

This chain links TRBV7-2 with TRBJ2-1; 10 bases fit TRBD2. The germline CDR1 and CDR2 sequences are SGHTA and FQGNSA. This CDR3 region has 17 residues. J was trimmed by 8 bases and V by 5 bases; bases with no gene match: 15. The CDR3 spells CASSPDPGLARGDEQFF. The CDR3 nucleotides are TGTGCCAGCAGCCCAGACCCGGGACTAGCGAGGGGGGATGAGCAGTTCTTC.

The chain has TRBV5-4 and TRBJ2-3; 7 bases match TRBD1. Germline loops: CDR1 SGHNT, CDR2 YYREEE (reference sequence). V lost 4 bases and J lost 2; bases outside the gene matches: 4. This CDR3 spans 14 amino acids. Here the CDR3 reads CASSPGQFTDTQYF. CDR3 DNA sequence: TGTGCCAGCAGCCCGGGACAGTTCACAGATACGCAGTATTTT.

The sample holds a few counts of this clone. This chain's CDR3 is CASSDPPTDYGYTF. CDR3 bases: TGTGCCAGCAGTGATCCTCCGACAGACTATGGCTACACCTTC. V usage is TRBV25-1 and J usage is TRBJ1-2, with D tentatively TRBD1 (5 bases). V was trimmed by 3 bases and J by 3 bases, leaving 11 bases between them. The germline CDR1 and CDR2 sequences are MGHDK and SYGVNS. The CDR3 spans 14 residues.

The V gene is TRBV18, the J gene TRBJ2-3; 8 nucleotides match TRBD1. This CDR3 is built from 16 residues. With V trimmed by 5 bases and J by 0 bases, 7 bases remained unmatched. Germline V lookup: CDR1 KGHSH, CDR2 LQKENI. The CDR3 nucleotides read TGTGCCAGCTCAACGAGACAGGGGATGAGCACAGATACGCAGTATTTT. Amino acids: CASSTRQGMSTDTQYF.

This clone turned up a few times. The chain carries TRBV30 and TRBJ1-2; 7 bases line up with TRBD1. The V and J ends lost 4 bases and 2 bases, in that order; junction bases with no gene match: 7. The CDR3 covers 14 residues. The germline gives CDR1 GTSNPN, CDR2 SVGIG (reference sequence). The CDR3 DNA follows: TGTGCCTGGACTCACACAGGGGCAAACTATGGCTACACCTTC. Its translation is CAWTHTGANYGYTF.

In DNA form, the CDR3 reads TGTGCCAGCAGCCAAAGCTTCCAGGGAGGGGAGCAGTACTTC. Translating it yields CASSQSFQGGEQYF. This chain links TRBV14 with TRBJ2-7; 7 bases agree with TRBD2. The CDR3 sequence is 14 residues long. Germline CDR1 and CDR2: SGHDN and FVKESK. The V and J ends lost 2 bases and 7 bases, in that order; junction bases with no gene match: 8.

The chain is built from TRBV25-1 and TRBJ2-7; 8 bases map to TRBD1. The J segment lost 10 bases and the V segment lost 4 bases, leaving 9 bases of the junction unmatched. Germline assignment: CDR1 MGHDK and CDR2 SYGVNS. CDR3 length equals 13 residues. The CDR3 region has the DNA TGTGCCAGCAGTGTGGGACAGGCGACCGGTCAGTACTTC. Translating it yields CASSVGQATGQYF.

V gene TRBV6-5 combines with J gene TRBJ2-2; 11 positions match TRBD1. There are 16 residues in the CDR3. The germline V gene has CDR1 MNHEY and CDR2 SVGAGI. Germline trimming cut 0 bases from V and 11 bases from J; bases unmatched to any gene: 8. DNA for the CDR3: TGTGCCAGCAGTTACTCTTGGACAGGGGGCCTAGGCGAGCTGTTTTTT. This sequence encodes CASSYSWTGGLGELFF.

The chain is built from TRBV6-5 and TRBJ1-2, with a possible D match to TRBD1 (6 bases). Germline-derived CDR1 and CDR2 are MNHEY and SVGAGI. V lost 5 bases and J 3 bases, leaving 10 bases between the germline ends. The CDR3 has 13 amino acids. The CDR3 is CASSPDSYYGYTF. The CDR3 nucleotides read TGTGCCAGCAGTCCGGACAGCTACTATGGCTACACCTTC.

This clone appeared a few times. The chain links TRBV15 to TRBJ2-1, with a weak D call TRBD2 (7 bases). Per the germline V gene, CDR1 is LNHNV and CDR2 is YYDKDF (reference sequence). The CDR3 totals 15 residues. V lost 1 base and J lost 10, with 17 bases in between. The CDR3 region is CATSRGGGGSVEQFF. CDR3 in DNA: TGTGCCACCAGCAGAGGAGGGGGGGGGAGTGTCGAGCAGTTCTTC.

This sequence joins TRBV30 and TRBJ2-1, with 16 bases identical to TRBD2. Per the germline V gene, CDR1 is GTSNPN and CDR2 is SVGIG (reference sequence). V lost 4 bases and J lost 8; bases outside the gene matches: 5. The CDR3 totals 15 residues. CDR3 region: CAWTPGLAGGDEQFF. The CDR3 region has the DNA TGTGCCTGGACCCCGGGACTAGCGGGAGGGGATGAGCAGTTCTTC.

This clone turned up a few times. The chain joins TRBV4-3 to TRBJ1-4; D ambiguous. The germline CDR1 and CDR2 sequences are LGHNA and YSLEER. The CDR3 length is 16 residues. V dropped 0 bases and J dropped 2 bases, with 10 bases sitting between them. DNA for the CDR3: TGCGCCAGCAGCCAAGATCTGGGCGGGACTAATGAAAAACTGTTTTTT. Protein: CASSQDLGGTNEKLFF.

The rearrangement uses TRBV5-1 and TRBJ2-7; D perhaps matches TRBD1 (6 bases). CDR3 length: 13 amino acids. Germline CDR1 and CDR2: SGHRS and YFSETQ. The V and J ends lost 4 bases and 3 bases respectively, with 11 bases between them. The DNA of the CDR3 is TGCGCCAGCAGCGATCACAGGGTCTACGAGCAGTACTTC. It encodes CASSDHRVYEQYF.

This clone occurred a few times. In DNA, the CDR3 is TGTGCCAGCAGCTTAGAACAGTTCTATGGCTACACCTTC. This gives the protein CASSLEQFYGYTF. This chain connects TRBV7-2 to TRBJ1-2; D call uncertain. With 1 base removed from V and 4 bases from J, the gap between germline ends came to 7 bases. Looked up from germline, CDR1 is SGHTA and CDR2 is FQGNSA. CDR3 size: 13 residues.

V and J are TRBV29-1 and TRBJ2-7; TRBD1 matches 11 bases. Trimming removed 3 bases from V and 5 bases from J; junction bases left unmatched: 3. Per germline, CDR1 SQVTM and CDR2 ANQGSEA. The CDR3 loop spans 13 amino acids. The CDR3, as DNA: TGCAGCGTTGACACGGACAGGGGGCACGAGCAGTACTTC. It codes for CSVDTDRGHEQYF.

The rearrangement uses TRBV4-3 and TRBJ2-1; tentatively, D is TRBD1 (6 bases). The CDR3 consists of 16 residues. In germline, CDR1 is LGHNA, CDR2 YSLEER. Trimming took 0 bases from V and 5 from J, leaving 14 bases between them. CDR3: CASSQDQRTVDNEQFF. The CDR3, as DNA: TGCGCCAGCAGCCAAGATCAAAGGACAGTCGACAATGAGCAGTTCTTC.

The chain carries TRBV9 and TRBJ2-3; 11 bases align to TRBD2. V trimming: 0 bases; J trimming: 2 bases; junction bases outside the gene matches: 5. This CDR3 is 17 amino acids long. Germline-derived CDR1 and CDR2 are SGDLS and YYNGEE. CDR3 DNA sequence: TGTGCCAGCAGCGTAGAAGCTAGCGGGGGGTTCACAGATACGCAGTATTTT. This encodes CASSVEASGGFTDTQYF.

CDR3 sequence: CASSQDYRLAGSGTQYF. CDR3 bases: TGTGCCAGCAGCCAAGATTATAGACTAGCGGGATCCGGTACGCAGTATTTT. V and J are TRBV4-2 and TRBJ2-3, with 11 nucleotides matching TRBD2. In germline, CDR1 is LGHNA, CDR2 YNFKEQ. The CDR3 sequence is 17 residues long. After removal of 0 bases from V and 8 bases from J, the junction contained 10 bases not matched to a gene.

This clone was counted between two and nine times. The gene calls are TRBV7-9 and TRBJ1-2, with D possibly matching TRBD1 (5 bases). Between the trimmed V and J ends, which lost 1 base and 7 bases, there was a span of 7 bases. Germline V gene data show CDR1 as SEHNR and CDR2 as FQNEAQ (reference sequence). There are 12 residues in the CDR3. The CDR3 coding sequence is TGTGCCAGCAGCTTAGGACAGCTTGGCTACACCTTC. Its protein product is CASSLGQLGYTF.

The chain uses TRBV29-1 and TRBJ2-7; D may be TRBD2 (6 bases). The CDR3 contains 13 residues. V gave up 4 bases and J gave up 2 bases, with 12 bases separating them. The V gene's germline CDR1 is SQVTM and CDR2 ANQGSEA. CDR3: CSVGGGLTYEQYF. CDR3 nucleotide sequence: TGCAGCGTTGGTGGAGGGCTGACCTACGAGCAGTACTTC.

This chain links TRBV4-1 with TRBJ1-1; 7 bases are shared with TRBD1. Germline V gene sequence: CDR1 MGHRA, CDR2 YSYEKL. The junction had 4 bases not matched to a gene; V was cut back by 4 bases and J by 2 bases. This CDR3 has 14 residues. The CDR3 loop reads CASSRGTENTEAFF. The CDR3 nucleotides are TGCGCCAGCAGCCGGGGGACAGAAAACACTGAAGCTTTCTTT.

The chain is built from TRBV4-3 and TRBJ1-5; D is unresolved. CDR1 and CDR2 from the germline V gene are LGHNA and YSLEER. V was clipped by 0 bases and J by 6 bases, with 6 bases between them. The CDR3 has 13 amino acids. In DNA, the CDR3 is TGCGCCAGCAGCCAAGATTTGAGTCAGCCCCAGCATTTT. Residues: CASSQDLSQPQHF.

The rearrangement uses TRBV5-1 and TRBJ1-1, with a possible D match to TRBD1 (6 bases). The CDR3 is 14 amino acids. The germline CDR1 and CDR2 sequences are SGHRS and YFSETQ. V lost 5 bases to trimming and J lost 7 bases, with 18 bases between them. The CDR3 protein is CASSFGGRMGEAFF. The CDR3 nucleotides read TGCGCCAGCAGTTTTGGGGGCCGGATGGGTGAAGCTTTCTTT.

This clone was picked up a small number of times. The chain joins TRBV10-3 to TRBJ1-2; perhaps TRBD1 as D (5 bases). Trimming pared 0 bases from V and 2 bases from J, leaving 10 bases between. Germline V lookup: CDR1 ENHRY, CDR2 SYGVKD. The CDR3 consists of 15 residues. CDR3 nucleotide sequence: TGTGCCATCAGTGAGTCTGCAGGGATAAACTATGGCTACACCTTC. This sequence encodes CAISESAGINYGYTF.

This clone was recorded a few times. The rearrangement uses TRBV30 and TRBJ1-4; 8 nucleotides match TRBD1. Germline assignment: CDR1 GTSNPN and CDR2 SVGIG (reference sequence). Germline trimming cut 5 bases from V and 5 bases from J; bases unmatched to any gene: 10. The CDR3 loop spans 15 amino acids. The CDR3 loop reads CAWGWGTGGNEKLFF. The CDR3 nucleotides read TGTGCCTGGGGTTGGGGCACAGGGGGGAATGAAAAACTGTTTTTT. Combining the CDR3 with reference TRBV30 and TRBJ1-4 gives the whole variable domain SQTIHQWPATLVQPVGSPLSLECTVEGTSNPNLYWYRQAAGRGLQLLFYSVGIGQISSEVPQNLSASRPQDRQFILSSKKLLLSDSGFYLCAWGWGTGGNEKLFFGSGTQLSVL.